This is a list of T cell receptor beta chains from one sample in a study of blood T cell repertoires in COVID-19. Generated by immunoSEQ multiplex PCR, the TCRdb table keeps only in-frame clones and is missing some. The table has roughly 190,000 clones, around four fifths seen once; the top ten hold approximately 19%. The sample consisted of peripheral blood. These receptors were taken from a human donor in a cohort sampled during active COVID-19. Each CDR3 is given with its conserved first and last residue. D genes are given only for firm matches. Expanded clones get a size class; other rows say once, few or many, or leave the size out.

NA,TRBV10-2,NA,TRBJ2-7,CASSEWSGEQYF,TGCGCCAGCAGTGAATGGTCCGGGGAGCAGTACTTC
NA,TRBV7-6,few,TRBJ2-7,CASSLVTSSASGSYEQYF,TGTGCCAGCAGCTTAGTAACCAGCTCTGCGTCAGGGTCCTACGAGCAGTACTTC
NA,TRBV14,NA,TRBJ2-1,CASSQTENFYNEQFF,TGTGCCAGCAGCCAGACAGAAAATTTTTACAATGAGCAGTTCTTC
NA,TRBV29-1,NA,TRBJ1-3,CSVGGGDRNTIYF,TGCAGCGTTGGAGGAGGAGATAGAAACACCATATATTTT
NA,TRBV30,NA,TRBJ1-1,CAWCTQGSTEAFF,TGTGCCTGGTGTACCCAGGGGTCCACTGAAGCTTTCTTT
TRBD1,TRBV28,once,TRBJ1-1,CASSRQGYKEAFF,TGTGCCAGCAGTCGACAGGGATATAAGGAAGCTTTCTTT
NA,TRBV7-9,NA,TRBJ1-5,CASNRYCYRERQPQHF,TGTGCCAGCAACCGTTATTGTTATCGGGAGAGACAGCCCCAGCATTTT
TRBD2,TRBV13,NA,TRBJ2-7,CASSSGGGRVEQYF,TGTGCCAGCAGCTCGGGAGGTGGTCGGGTCGAGCAGTACTTC
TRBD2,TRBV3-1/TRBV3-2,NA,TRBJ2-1,CASTRGVDYNEQFF,TGTGCCAGCACCCGGGGGGTGGACTACAATGAGCAGTTCTTC
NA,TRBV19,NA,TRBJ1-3,CASSTSPGSGNTIYF,TGTGCCAGTAGTACGTCCCCGGGCTCTGGAAACACCATATATTTT
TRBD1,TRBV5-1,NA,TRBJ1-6,CASSLTTGYGSPLHF,TGCGCCAGCAGCTTGACGACAGGGTACGGTTCACCCCTCCACTTT
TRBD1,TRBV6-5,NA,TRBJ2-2,CASIMTGDTGELFF,TGTGCCAGCATTATGACAGGGGACACCGGGGAGCTGTTTTTT
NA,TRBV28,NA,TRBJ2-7,CASGPNEQYF,TGTGCCAGCGGCCCGAACGAGCAGTACTTC
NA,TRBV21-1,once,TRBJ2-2,CASSVRTDGLGELFF,TGTGCCAGCAGCGTTCGGACAGACGGTTTGGGGGAGCTGTTTTTT
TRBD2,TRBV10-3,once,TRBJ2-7,CAISGPGLAGVGEQYF,TGTGCCATCAGTGGGCCGGGACTAGCGGGAGTCGGGGAGCAGTACTTC
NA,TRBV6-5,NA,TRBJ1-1,CASALTDDTEAFF,TGTGCCAGCGCCTTGACAGACGACACTGAAGCTTTCTTT
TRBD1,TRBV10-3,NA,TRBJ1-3,CAIRDGTDSGNTIYF,TGTGCCATCAGAGACGGGACAGACTCTGGAAACACCATATATTTT
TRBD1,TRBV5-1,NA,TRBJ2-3,CASSLAPGQGFTGRPTDTQYF,TGCGCCAGCAGCTTGGCACCGGGACAGGGGTTTACCGGGAGACCCACAGATACGCAGTATTTT
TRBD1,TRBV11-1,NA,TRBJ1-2,CASSPTGTVHGYTF,TGTGCCAGCAGCCCTACTGGGACAGTACACGGCTACACCTTC
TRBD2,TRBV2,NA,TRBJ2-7,CASDERENSEQYF,TGTGCCAGCGACGAGCGGGAGAATTCTGAGCAGTACTTC